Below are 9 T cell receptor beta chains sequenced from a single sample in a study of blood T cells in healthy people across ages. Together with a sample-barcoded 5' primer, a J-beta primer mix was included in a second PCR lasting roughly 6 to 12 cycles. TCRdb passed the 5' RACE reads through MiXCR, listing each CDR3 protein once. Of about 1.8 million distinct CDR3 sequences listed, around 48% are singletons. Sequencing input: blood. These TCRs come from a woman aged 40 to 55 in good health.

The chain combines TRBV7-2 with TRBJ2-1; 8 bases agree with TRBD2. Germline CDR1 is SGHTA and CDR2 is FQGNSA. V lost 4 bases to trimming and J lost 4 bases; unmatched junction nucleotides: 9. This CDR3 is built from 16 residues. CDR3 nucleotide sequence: TGTGCCAGCAGCTCCCGGCGCGGGGGGCCGTACAATGAGCAGTTCTTC. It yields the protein CASSSRRGGPYNEQFF.

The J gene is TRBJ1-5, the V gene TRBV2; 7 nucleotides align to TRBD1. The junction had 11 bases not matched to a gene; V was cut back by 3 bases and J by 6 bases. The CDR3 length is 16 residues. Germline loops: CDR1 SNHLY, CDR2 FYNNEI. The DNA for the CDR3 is TGTGCCAGCAGTGAGGACAGGCGGGGAGAATTTCAGCCCCAGCATTTT. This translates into CASSEDRRGEFQPQHF.

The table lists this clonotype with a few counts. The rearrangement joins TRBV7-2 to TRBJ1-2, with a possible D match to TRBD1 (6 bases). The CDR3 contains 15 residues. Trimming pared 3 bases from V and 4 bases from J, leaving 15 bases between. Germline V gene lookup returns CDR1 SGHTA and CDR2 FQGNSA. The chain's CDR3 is CASSFWDIPSYGYTF. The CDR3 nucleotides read TGTGCCAGCAGCTTTTGGGACATCCCATCCTATGGCTACACCTTC.

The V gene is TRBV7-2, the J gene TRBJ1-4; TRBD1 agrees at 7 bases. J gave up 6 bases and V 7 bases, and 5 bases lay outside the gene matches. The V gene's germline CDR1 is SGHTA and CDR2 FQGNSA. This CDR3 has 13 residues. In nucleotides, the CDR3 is TGTGCCAGCAACCACAGGGGTGATGAAAAACTGTTTTTT. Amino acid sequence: CASNHRGDEKLFF.

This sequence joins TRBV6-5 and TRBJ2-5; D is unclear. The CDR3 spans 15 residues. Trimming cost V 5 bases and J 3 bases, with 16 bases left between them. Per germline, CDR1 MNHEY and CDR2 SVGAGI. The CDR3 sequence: CASSPATLREETQYF. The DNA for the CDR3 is TGTGCCAGCAGTCCCGCAACCCTCCGGGAAGAGACCCAGTACTTC.

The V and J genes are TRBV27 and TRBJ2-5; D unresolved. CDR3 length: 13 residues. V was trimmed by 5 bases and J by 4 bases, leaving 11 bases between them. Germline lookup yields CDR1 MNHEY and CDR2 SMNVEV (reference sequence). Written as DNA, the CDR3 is TGTGCCAGCAGTAATGAGATGGGAGAGACCCAGTACTTC. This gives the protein CASSNEMGETQYF.

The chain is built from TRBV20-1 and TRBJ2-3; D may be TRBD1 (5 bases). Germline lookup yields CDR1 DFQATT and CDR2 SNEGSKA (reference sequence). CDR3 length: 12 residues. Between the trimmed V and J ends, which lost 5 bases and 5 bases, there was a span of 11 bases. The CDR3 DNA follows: TGCAGTGCTCGACAGCGTGGAGATACGCAGTATTTT. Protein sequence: CSARQRGDTQYF.

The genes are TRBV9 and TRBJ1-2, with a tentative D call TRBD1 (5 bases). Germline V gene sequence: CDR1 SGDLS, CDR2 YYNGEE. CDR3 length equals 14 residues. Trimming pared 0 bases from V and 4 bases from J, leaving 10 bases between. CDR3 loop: CASSVEWGSYGYTF. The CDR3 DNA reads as TGTGCCAGCAGCGTAGAGTGGGGGTCCTATGGCTACACCTTC.

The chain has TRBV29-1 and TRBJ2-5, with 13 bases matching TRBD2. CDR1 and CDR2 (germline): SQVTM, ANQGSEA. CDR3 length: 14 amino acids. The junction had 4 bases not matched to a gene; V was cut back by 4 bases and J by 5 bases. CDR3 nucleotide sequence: TGCAGCGTTGGGACTAGCGGGGGTCACGAGACCCAGTACTTC. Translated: CSVGTSGGHETQYF.